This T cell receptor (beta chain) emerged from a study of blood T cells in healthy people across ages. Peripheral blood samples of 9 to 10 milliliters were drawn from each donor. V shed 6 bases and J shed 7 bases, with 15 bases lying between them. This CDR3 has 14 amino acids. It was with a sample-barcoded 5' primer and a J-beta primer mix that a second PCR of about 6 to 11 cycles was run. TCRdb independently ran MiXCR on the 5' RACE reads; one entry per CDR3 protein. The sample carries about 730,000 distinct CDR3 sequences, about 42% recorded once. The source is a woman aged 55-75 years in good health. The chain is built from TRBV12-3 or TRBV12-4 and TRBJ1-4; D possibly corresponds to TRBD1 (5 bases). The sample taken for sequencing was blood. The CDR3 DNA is TGTGCCAGCAGCCCGACTGGGGCGGTTGAAAAACTGTTTTTT. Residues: CASSPTGAVEKLFF.